This T cell receptor beta chain was documented in a study of identical twins. Overall study findings and caveats: Part of the zero-insertion signal could reflect confounding by invariant MAIT and iNKT cells.

This clonotype appeared a few times. Antigen: not known. Each CDR3 protein is one row after TCRdb ran MiXCR on the 5' RACE reads. Here the sample spans roughly 470,000 distinct CDR3 sequences, 14% being singletons. This sample also appeared in a second study, on yellow fever vaccine responses in identical twins.

The receptor was derived from a woman aged 18-30 years in good health. The source material was CD4+ T cells sorted from blood.

This chain's CDR3 is CASSQGEGNSPLHF. The CDR3 DNA follows: TGTGCCAGCAGCCAAGGCGAGGGTAATTCACCCCTCCACTTT. The chain joins TRBV14 to TRBJ1-6, with D unclear. Germline V gene data show CDR1 as SGHDN and CDR2 as FVKESK. The V end was cut by 1 base, the J end by 6 bases, with 7 bases between. The CDR3 is 14 residues long.